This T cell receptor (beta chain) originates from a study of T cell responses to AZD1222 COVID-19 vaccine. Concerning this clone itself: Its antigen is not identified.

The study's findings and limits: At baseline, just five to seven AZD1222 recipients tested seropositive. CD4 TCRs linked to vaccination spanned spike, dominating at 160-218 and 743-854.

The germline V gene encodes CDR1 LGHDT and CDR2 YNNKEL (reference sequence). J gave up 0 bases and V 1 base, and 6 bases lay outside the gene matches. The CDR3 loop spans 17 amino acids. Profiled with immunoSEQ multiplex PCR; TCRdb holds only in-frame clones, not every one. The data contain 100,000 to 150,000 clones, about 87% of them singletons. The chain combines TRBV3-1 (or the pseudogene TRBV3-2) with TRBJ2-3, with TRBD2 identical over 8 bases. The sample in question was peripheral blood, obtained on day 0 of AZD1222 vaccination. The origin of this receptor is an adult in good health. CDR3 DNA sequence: TGTGCCAGCAGCCAAGGGGTGGGACTAGTGAGCACAGATACGCAGTATTTT. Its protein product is CASSQGVGLVSTDTQYF.